Listed below are T cell receptor beta chains from one sample, sequenced in a study of Graves' ophthalmopathy and Graves' hyperthyroidism. TCRdb called the multiplex PCR reads again in MiXCR, with one record for every CDR3 protein. Of about 640,000 distinct CDR3 sequences listed, roughly two fifths are singletons. Sequencing input: peripheral blood. These receptors were taken from an adult man with Graves' ophthalmopathy. The CDR3 runs from the conserved cysteine through the conserved F or W.

TRBV11-1	TRBJ2-2	CASSFGLGGELFF
TRBV2	TRBJ1-5	CASGDYQETQHF
TRBV12-3/TRBV12-4	TRBJ2-6	CASSLGPWVASGANVLTF
TRBV20-1	TRBJ2-3	CSARAGSTDTQYF
TRBV19	TRBJ2-1	CASSIGELGQFF
TRBV19	TRBJ1-2	CASSEGQLDYGYTF
TRBV25-1	TRBJ2-7	CASTGRDEQYF
TRBV2	TRBJ1-5	CASAPTGGSRQPQHF
TRBV12-3/TRBV12-4	TRBJ1-4	CASSERTGLKLFF
TRBV9	TRBJ1-1	CASSVVERNTEAFF
TRBV7-9	TRBJ1-2	CASSFEGARGYGYTF
TRBV7-2	TRBJ2-7	CASSLAGRSGRPYEQYF
TRBV10-3	TRBJ2-7	CAISESGSDYYEQYF
TRBV12-3/TRBV12-4	TRBJ1-2	CASSFKGQGSSGYTF
TRBV25-1	TRBJ2-7	CASSSRWGHEQYF
TRBV25-1	TRBJ1-4	CASSYSATPGEKLFF
TRBV2	TRBJ1-1	CASRPGQLNPEAFF
TRBV7-8	TRBJ1-5	CASSPRGASNQPQHF
TRBV4-1	TRBJ2-7	CASSQDFTGRSSEQYF
TRBV28	TRBJ2-2	CASSSIDILAGGSGELFF
TRBV7-9	TRBJ1-5	CASSRNGRSNQPQHF
TRBV7-2	TRBJ2-5	CASSLLAGLGNQETQYF